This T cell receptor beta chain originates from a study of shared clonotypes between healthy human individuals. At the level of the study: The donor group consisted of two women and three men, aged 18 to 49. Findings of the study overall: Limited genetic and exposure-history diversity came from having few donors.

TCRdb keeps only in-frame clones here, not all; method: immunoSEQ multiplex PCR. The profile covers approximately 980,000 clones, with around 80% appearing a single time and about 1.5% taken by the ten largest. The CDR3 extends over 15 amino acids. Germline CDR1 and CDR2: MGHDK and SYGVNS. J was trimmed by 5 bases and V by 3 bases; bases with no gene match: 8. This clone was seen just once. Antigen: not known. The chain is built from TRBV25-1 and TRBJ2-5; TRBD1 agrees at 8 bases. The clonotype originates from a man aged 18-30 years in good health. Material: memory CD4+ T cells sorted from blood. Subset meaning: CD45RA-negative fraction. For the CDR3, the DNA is TGTGCCAGCAGTGATGGACAGGGCGTAGGGGAGACCCAGTACTTC. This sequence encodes CASSDGQGVGETQYF.